What follows describes a single TCR beta chain. Study processing details: Amplification of reference gene primers was used by the study to estimate nucleated cell counts. TCRdb's copy holds only in-frame clones and misses some; the assay was immunoSEQ multiplex PCR. V, J and clone size are taken as reported in that table, and D and trimming were inferred from the DNA itself. The sample consists of hundreds of thousands of clones, around 80% of them appearing once. Unmatched junction bases numbered 4, after V lost 1 base and J lost 5 bases. Per the germline V gene, CDR1 is SGHRS and CDR2 is YFSETQ. The CDR3 is 16 residues long. This entry belongs to a study of blood T cell repertoires in COVID-19. Study as a whole: PBMCs, B-cell-depleted T cells, or T cells were the source of the cDNA or gDNA that made up the material.

Exposed participants encountered a COVID-19 case during the 2 weeks preceding study entry. The specimen was PBMCs or T cells enriched from blood (not recorded which). The sequence was collected from a middle-aged man who had been exposed to COVID-19. The genes are TRBV5-1 and TRBJ2-3, with 13 bases matching TRBD2. This CDR3 is CASSLQLAGGKDTQYF. The CDR3 nucleotides are TGCGCCAGCAGCTTGCAACTAGCGGGAGGGAAAGATACGCAGTATTTT.